Listed below are T cell receptor beta chains from one sample, sequenced in a study of cytomegalovirus exposure and HLA in healthy donors. Sequenced by immunoSEQ multiplex PCR; TCRdb stores in-frame clones only, minus some. The data show about 190,000 clones, 60% to 80% seen once. Input material: PBMCs. The receptors were sampled from a woman aged 25-40 years in good health and CMV-seropositive. CDR3s include the opening cysteine and the closing phenylalanine or tryptophan. The order of the fields is V gene, J gene, D gene, clone size, CDR3 DNA, CDR3 protein. D genes are given only for firm matches. Size is omitted from some rows. Given values are once, few, many or a class for expanded clones.

v_call: TRBV7-9; j_call: TRBJ1-2; d_call: NA; clone_size: NA; cdr3_nt: TGTGCCAGCAGCTTAGAAGGGCTCGGGGATGGCTACACCTTC; cdr3_aa: CASSLEGLGDGYTF
v_call: TRBV11-2; j_call: TRBJ2-1; d_call: TRBD2; clone_size: once; cdr3_nt: TGTGCCAGCGGAAGAACTAGCGGGAGTAATGAGCAGTTCTTC; cdr3_aa: CASGRTSGSNEQFF
v_call: TRBV7-9; j_call: TRBJ2-7; d_call: NA; clone_size: NA; cdr3_nt: TGTGCCAGCCAGGGGAACTACGAGCAGTACTTC; cdr3_aa: CASQGNYEQYF
v_call: TRBV18; j_call: TRBJ1-1; d_call: NA; clone_size: NA; cdr3_nt: TGTGCCAGCTCACTCCCCGGGACTGAAGCTTTCTTT; cdr3_aa: CASSLPGTEAFF
v_call: TRBV5-6; j_call: TRBJ2-7; d_call: TRBD2; clone_size: few; cdr3_nt: TGTGCCAGCAGCACCGCCGGGACTAGCGGACTTTCGTACGAGCAGTACTTC; cdr3_aa: CASSTAGTSGLSYEQYF
v_call: TRBV5-1; j_call: TRBJ2-7; d_call: TRBD1; clone_size: NA; cdr3_nt: TGCGCCAGCAGCGCCTCCGGGACAGCCTACGAGCAGTACTTC; cdr3_aa: CASSASGTAYEQYF
v_call: TRBV5-6; j_call: TRBJ2-3; d_call: NA; clone_size: NA; cdr3_nt: TGTGCCAGCAGCCTAGCGCTAGATACGCAGTATTTT; cdr3_aa: CASSLALDTQYF
v_call: TRBV5-1; j_call: TRBJ2-3; d_call: NA; clone_size: NA; cdr3_nt: TGCGCCAGCAGCTCCGAATTTTCGGGTCTGCGGGCTACGCAGTATTTT; cdr3_aa: CASSSEFSGLRATQYF
v_call: TRBV28; j_call: TRBJ1-5; d_call: NA; clone_size: NA; cdr3_nt: TGTGCCAGCACTACGAGGTTGGGCAATCAGCCCCAGCATTTT; cdr3_aa: CASTTRLGNQPQHF
v_call: TRBV7-9; j_call: TRBJ2-3; d_call: NA; clone_size: few; cdr3_nt: TGTGCCAGCAGCTTAGCAGCAGGTAGCACAGATACGCAGTATTTT; cdr3_aa: CASSLAAGSTDTQYF
v_call: TRBV29-1; j_call: TRBJ1-2; d_call: TRBD1; clone_size: NA; cdr3_nt: TGCAGCGTTGAAGATCGGACAGGAGCACTTTATGGCTACACCTTC; cdr3_aa: CSVEDRTGALYGYTF
v_call: TRBV4-1; j_call: TRBJ2-7; d_call: NA; clone_size: few; cdr3_nt: TGCGCCAGCAGCCAAGGGCCTCTCGGAGACCGCGAGCAGTACTTC; cdr3_aa: CASSQGPLGDREQYF
v_call: TRBV14; j_call: TRBJ2-1; d_call: TRBD1; clone_size: NA; cdr3_nt: TGTGCCAGCAGCACAACAGGGGGCGCTTACAATGAGCAGTTCTTC; cdr3_aa: CASSTTGGAYNEQFF
v_call: TRBV11-2; j_call: TRBJ2-7; d_call: NA; clone_size: once; cdr3_nt: TGTGCCAGCAGCTTAGGCAGGGGTCCCCACGAGCAGTACTTC; cdr3_aa: CASSLGRGPHEQYF
v_call: TRBV2; j_call: TRBJ2-7; d_call: TRBD2; clone_size: NA; cdr3_nt: TGTGCCAGCAAGACCGGGACTACACACGAGCAGTACTTC; cdr3_aa: CASKTGTTHEQYF
v_call: TRBV11-2; j_call: TRBJ2-3; d_call: NA; clone_size: NA; cdr3_nt: TGTGCCAGCAGCTTAGATCGCAGGGCAGATACGCAGTATTTT; cdr3_aa: CASSLDRRADTQYF
v_call: TRBV2; j_call: TRBJ1-5; d_call: NA; clone_size: NA; cdr3_nt: TGTGCCAGCATTCCGGCCGGGGGGAGCAATCAGCCCCAGCATTTT; cdr3_aa: CASIPAGGSNQPQHF
v_call: TRBV5-4; j_call: TRBJ2-1; d_call: NA; clone_size: NA; cdr3_nt: TGTGCCAGCAGCGCCGGACTTATCAATGAGCAGTTCTTC; cdr3_aa: CASSAGLINEQFF
v_call: TRBV6-5; j_call: TRBJ2-7; d_call: NA; clone_size: NA; cdr3_nt: TGTGCCAGCAGCGTCCAGACCTACGAGCAGTACTTC; cdr3_aa: CASSVQTYEQYF
v_call: TRBV5-5; j_call: TRBJ1-2; d_call: TRBD1; clone_size: once; cdr3_nt: TGTGCCAGCAGCCTTGACAGGGGGGGAGGCTACACCTTC; cdr3_aa: CASSLDRGGGYTF
v_call: TRBV6-6; j_call: TRBJ2-1; d_call: TRBD2; clone_size: NA; cdr3_nt: TGTGCCAGCAGTCCGAGCGGGGGGCTATTTGAGCAGTTCTTC; cdr3_aa: CASSPSGGLFEQFF
v_call: TRBV9; j_call: TRBJ2-5; d_call: TRBD2; clone_size: NA; cdr3_nt: TGTGCCAGCAGCGTCTTCTCCGGGACTACGGCCCCGATAGAGACCCAGTACTTC; cdr3_aa: CASSVFSGTTAPIETQYF
v_call: TRBV5-1; j_call: TRBJ1-1; d_call: TRBD1; clone_size: few; cdr3_nt: TGCGCCAGCAGCCCCGGGACAGGGGTGAACACTGAAGCTTTCTTT; cdr3_aa: CASSPGTGVNTEAFF
v_call: TRBV5-1; j_call: TRBJ1-1; d_call: NA; clone_size: few; cdr3_nt: TGCGCCAGCAGCTTCAGGCTGAACACTGAAGCTTTCTTT; cdr3_aa: CASSFRLNTEAFF
v_call: TRBV7-9; j_call: TRBJ2-2; d_call: TRBD2; clone_size: NA; cdr3_nt: TGTGCCAGCAGCCCCCCGGGACTAGCGAGCACCGGGGAGCTGTTTTTT; cdr3_aa: CASSPPGLASTGELFF
v_call: TRBV7-9; j_call: TRBJ2-1; d_call: NA; clone_size: few; cdr3_nt: TGTGCCAGCAGCTTATATTCCGAGCAGTTCTTC; cdr3_aa: CASSLYSEQFF